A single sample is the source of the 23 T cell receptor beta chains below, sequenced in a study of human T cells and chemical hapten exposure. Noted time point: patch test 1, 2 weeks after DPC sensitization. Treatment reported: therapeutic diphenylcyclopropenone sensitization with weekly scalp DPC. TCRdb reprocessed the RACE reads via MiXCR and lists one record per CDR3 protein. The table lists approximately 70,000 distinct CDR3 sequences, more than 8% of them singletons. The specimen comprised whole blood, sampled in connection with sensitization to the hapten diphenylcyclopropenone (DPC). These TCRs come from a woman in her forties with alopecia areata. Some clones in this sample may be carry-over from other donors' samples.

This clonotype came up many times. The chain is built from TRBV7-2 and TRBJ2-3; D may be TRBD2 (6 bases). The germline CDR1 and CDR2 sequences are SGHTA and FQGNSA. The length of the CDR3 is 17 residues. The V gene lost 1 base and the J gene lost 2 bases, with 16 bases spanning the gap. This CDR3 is CASSLGFRGTTTDTQYF. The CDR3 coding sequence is TGTGCCAGCAGCTTAGGCTTCCGGGGGACCACCACAGATACGCAGTATTTT.

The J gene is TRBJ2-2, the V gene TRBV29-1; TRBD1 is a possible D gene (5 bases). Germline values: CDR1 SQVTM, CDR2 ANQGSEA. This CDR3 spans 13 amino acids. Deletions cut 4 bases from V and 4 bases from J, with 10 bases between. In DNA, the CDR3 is TGCAGCGTTGTAGGGGTTGGCACCGGGGAGCTGTTTTTT. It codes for CSVVGVGTGELFF.

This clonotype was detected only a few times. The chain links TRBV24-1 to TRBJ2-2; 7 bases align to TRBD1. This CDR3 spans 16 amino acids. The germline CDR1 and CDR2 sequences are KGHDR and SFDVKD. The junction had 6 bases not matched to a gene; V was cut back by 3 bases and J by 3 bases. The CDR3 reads CATSDPRTGDTGELFF. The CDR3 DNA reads TGTGCCACCAGTGATCCCCGAACAGGGGACACCGGGGAGCTGTTTTTT.

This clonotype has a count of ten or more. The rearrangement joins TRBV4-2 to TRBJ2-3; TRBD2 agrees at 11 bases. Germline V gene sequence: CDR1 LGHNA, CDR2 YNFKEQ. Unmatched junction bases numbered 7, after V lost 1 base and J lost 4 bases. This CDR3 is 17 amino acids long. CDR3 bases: TGTGCCAGCAGCCAAGCCGTGATTAGCGGGGGGGCAGATACGCAGTATTTT. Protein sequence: CASSQAVISGGADTQYF.

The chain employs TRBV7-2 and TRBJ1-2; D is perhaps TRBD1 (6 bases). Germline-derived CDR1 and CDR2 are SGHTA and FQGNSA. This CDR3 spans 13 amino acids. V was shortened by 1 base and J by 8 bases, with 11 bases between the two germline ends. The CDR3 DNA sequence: TGTGCCAGCAGCTTAGACAGGGAGCGCGGCTACACCTTC. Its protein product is CASSLDRERGYTF.

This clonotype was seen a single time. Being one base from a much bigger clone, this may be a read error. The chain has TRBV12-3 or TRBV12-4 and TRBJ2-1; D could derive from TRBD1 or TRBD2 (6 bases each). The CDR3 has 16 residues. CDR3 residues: CACSPGGGPYYNEQFF. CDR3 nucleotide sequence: TGTGCCTGCAGTCCAGGAGGGGGGCCCTACTACAATGAGCAGTTCTTC.

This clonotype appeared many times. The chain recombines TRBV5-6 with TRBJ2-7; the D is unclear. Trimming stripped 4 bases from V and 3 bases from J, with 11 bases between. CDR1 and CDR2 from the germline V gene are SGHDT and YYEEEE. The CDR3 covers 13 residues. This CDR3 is CASSQDRSYEQYF. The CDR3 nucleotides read TGTGCCAGCAGCCAGGACCGCAGCTACGAGCAGTACTTC.

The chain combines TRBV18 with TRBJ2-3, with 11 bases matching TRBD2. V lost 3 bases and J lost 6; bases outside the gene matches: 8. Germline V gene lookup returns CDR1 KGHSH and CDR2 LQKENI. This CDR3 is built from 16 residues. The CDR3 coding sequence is TGTGCCAGCTCACCGAGACTAGCGGGGAATGGGGATACGCAGTATTTT. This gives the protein CASSPRLAGNGDTQYF.

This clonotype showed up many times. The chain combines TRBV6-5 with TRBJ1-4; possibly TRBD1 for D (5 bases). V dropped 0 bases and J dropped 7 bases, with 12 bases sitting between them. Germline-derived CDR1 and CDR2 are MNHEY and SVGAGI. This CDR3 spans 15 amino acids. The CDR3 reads CASSYSGGKSEKLFF. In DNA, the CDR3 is TGTGCCAGCAGTTACTCTGGGGGGAAGAGTGAAAAACTGTTTTTT.

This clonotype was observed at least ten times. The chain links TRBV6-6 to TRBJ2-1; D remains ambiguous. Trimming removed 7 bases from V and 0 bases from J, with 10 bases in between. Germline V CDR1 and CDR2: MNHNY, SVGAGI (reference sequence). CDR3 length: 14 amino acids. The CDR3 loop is CASTAASSYNEQFF. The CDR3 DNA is TGTGCCAGCACCGCGGCGAGCTCCTACAATGAGCAGTTCTTC.

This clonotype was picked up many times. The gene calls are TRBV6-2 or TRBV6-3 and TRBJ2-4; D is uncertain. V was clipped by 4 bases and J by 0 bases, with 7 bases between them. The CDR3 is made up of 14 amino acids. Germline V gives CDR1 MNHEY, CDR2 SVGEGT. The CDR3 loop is CASSFRVAKNIQYF. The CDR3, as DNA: TGTGCCAGCAGTTTCCGGGTAGCCAAAAACATTCAGTACTTC.

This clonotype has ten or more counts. CDR3 residues: CASSGRGGIEQFF. The CDR3 coding sequence is TGCGCCAGCTCCGGTCGCGGGGGTATTGAGCAGTTCTTC. V is TRBV4-1 and J is TRBJ2-1; 7 positions match TRBD2. The CDR3 has 13 residues. V lost 8 bases, J lost 9 bases, and 10 bases stayed unmatched. Germline loops: CDR1 MGHRA, CDR2 YSYEKL.

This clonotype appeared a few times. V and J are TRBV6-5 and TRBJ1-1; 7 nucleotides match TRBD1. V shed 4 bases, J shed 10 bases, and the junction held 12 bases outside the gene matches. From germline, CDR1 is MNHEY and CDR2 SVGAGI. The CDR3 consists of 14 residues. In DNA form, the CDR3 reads TGTGCCAGCAGTTCCCCCGACAGGGTTCGAGGAGCTTTCTTT. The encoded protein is CASSSPDRVRGAFF.

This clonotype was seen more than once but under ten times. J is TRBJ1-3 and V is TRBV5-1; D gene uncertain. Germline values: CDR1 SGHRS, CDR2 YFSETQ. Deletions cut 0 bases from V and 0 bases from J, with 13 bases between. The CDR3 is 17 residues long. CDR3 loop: CASSLESGSLSGNTIYF. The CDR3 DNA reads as TGCGCCAGCAGCTTGGAATCGGGGTCCCTCTCTGGAAACACCATATATTTT.

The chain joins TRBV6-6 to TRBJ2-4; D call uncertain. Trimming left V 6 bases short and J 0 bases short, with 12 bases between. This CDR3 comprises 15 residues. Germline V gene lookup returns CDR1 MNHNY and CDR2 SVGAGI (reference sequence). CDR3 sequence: CASSLPELAKNIQYF. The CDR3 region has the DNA TGTGCCAGCAGCTTACCAGAACTAGCCAAAAACATTCAGTACTTC.

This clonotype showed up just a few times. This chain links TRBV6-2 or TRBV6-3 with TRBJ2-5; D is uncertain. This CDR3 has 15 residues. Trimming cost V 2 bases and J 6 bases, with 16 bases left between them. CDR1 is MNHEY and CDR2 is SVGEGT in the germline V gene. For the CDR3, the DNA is TGTGCCAGCAGTTACCGGAAAGGACCACAAAAGACCCAGTACTTC. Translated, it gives CASSYRKGPQKTQYF.

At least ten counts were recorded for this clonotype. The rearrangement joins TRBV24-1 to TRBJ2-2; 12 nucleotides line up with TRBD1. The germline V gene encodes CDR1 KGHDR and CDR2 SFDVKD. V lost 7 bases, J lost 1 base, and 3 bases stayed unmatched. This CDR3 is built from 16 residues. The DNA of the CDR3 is TGTGCCACCAGCCGGGACAGGGGGCTGAACACCGGGGAGCTGTTTTTT. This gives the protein CATSRDRGLNTGELFF.

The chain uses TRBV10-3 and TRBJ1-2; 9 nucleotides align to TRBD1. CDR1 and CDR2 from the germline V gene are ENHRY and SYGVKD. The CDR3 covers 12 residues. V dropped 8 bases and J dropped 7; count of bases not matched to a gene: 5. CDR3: CAIGQGSAGYTF. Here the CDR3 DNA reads TGTGCCATCGGACAGGGGTCGGCTGGCTACACCTTC.

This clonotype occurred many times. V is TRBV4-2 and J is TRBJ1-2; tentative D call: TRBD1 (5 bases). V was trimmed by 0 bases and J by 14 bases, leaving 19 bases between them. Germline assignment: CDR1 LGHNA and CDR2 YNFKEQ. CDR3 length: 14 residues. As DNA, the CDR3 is TGTGCCAGCAGCCAAGACAGGGCCCCATATGGTTTGACCTTC. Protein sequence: CASSQDRAPYGLTF.

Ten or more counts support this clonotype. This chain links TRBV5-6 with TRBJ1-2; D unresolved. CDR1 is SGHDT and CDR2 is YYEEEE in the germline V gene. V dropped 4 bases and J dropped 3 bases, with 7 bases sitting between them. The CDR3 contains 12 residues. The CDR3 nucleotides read TGTGCCAGCAGCAAGGATGACTATGGCTACACCTTC. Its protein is CASSKDDYGYTF.

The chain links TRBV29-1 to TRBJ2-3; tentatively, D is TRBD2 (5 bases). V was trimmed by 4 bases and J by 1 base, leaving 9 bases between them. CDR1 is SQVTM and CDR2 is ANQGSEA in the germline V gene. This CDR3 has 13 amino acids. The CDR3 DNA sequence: TGCAGCGTTGCTAACGGGGGCACAGATACGCAGTATTTT. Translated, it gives CSVANGGTDTQYF.

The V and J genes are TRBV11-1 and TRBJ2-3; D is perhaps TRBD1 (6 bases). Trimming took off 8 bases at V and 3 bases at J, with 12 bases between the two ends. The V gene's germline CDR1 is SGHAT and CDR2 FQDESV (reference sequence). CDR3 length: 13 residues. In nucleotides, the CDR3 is TGTGCCAGCCGACAGGAATGGACAGATACGCAGTATTTT. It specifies CASRQEWTDTQYF.

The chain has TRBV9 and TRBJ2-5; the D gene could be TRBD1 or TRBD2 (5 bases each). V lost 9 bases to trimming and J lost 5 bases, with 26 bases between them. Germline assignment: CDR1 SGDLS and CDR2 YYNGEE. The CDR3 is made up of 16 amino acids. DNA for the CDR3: TGTGCCACCCAGGACACCCCAGAGGGGCGTGCGGAGACCCAGTACTTC. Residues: CATQDTPEGRAETQYF.